Listed below are T cell receptor beta chains from one sample, sequenced in a study of CD8+CD57+ T cells in acquired aplastic anemia. TCRdb analysed the reads with MiXCR anew, one entry per CDR3 protein. This sample carries roughly 260,000 distinct CDR3 sequences, around 45% of them seen once, and the ten largest clones take approximately 7.8%. The sample was sorted CD4+, CD8+, or CD8+CD57+ T cells (not recorded which) from PBMCs. The source is a human donor with aplastic anemia. Both conserved end residues are part of each CDR3. Each record gives: clone size, J gene, V gene, D gene, CDR3 protein, CDR3 DNA. The D gene is left open where the match is weak. Where a row states a size, it is once, few, many or the class of an expanded clone; other rows omit it.

NA TRBJ1-4 TRBV4-1 NA CASSQDTAGYEKLCF TGCGCCAGCAGCCAAGATACGGCAGGGTATGAAAAACTGTGTTTT
NA TRBJ1-6 TRBV5-1 NA CASKDGGGYSPLHF TGCGCCAGCAAAGACGGGGGAGGTTATTCACCCCTCCACTTT
NA TRBJ2-5 TRBV19 TRBD2 CASSIPGGAKDQETQYF TGTGCCAGTAGTATCCCGGGGGGGGCGAAAGATCAAGAGACCCAGTACTTC
many TRBJ2-7 TRBV7-8 NA CASSFRTASGEQYF TGTGCCAGCAGCTTTAGGACAGCCTCGGGCGAGCAGTACTTC
NA TRBJ2-1 TRBV29-1 TRBD2 CSVEPGLAGGPDEQFF TGCAGCGTTGAACCGGGACTAGCGGGAGGGCCGGATGAGCAGTTCTTC
many TRBJ2-1 TRBV11-2 TRBD2 CASSPLAGAGNEQFF TGTGCCAGCAGCCCGCTAGCGGGGGCGGGTAATGAGCAGTTCTTC
NA TRBJ1-2 TRBV24-1 TRBD1 CATSENTGGGYGYTF TGTGCCACCAGTGAAAACACAGGGGGCGGCTATGGCTACACCTTC
many TRBJ1-6 TRBV7-6 NA CASSLAGGNSPLHF TGTGCCAGCAGCTTAGCGGGGGGAAATTCACCCCTCCACTTT
many TRBJ2-1 TRBV20-1 NA CSARQDVGEQFF TGCAGTGCTAGGCAGGATGTCGGTGAGCAGTTCTTC
NA TRBJ2-7 TRBV25-1 NA CASSVAPGVHEQYF TGTGCCAGCAGCGTTGCCCCGGGGGTCCACGAGCAGTACTTC
NA TRBJ2-1 TRBV29-1 TRBD2 CSVPHRTSGSNNEQFF TGCAGCGTCCCCCACCGGACTAGCGGGTCGAACAATGAGCAGTTCTTC
NA TRBJ2-3 TRBV20-1 NA CSASVGSSTDTQYF TGCAGTGCTAGCGTAGGGTCTAGCACAGATACGCAGTATTTT
few TRBJ1-1 TRBV7-9 TRBD1 CASSPGTGSGLAFF TGTGCCAGCAGCCCCGGGACAGGATCTGGATTGGCTTTCTTT
many TRBJ2-1 TRBV7-6 TRBD2 CASSLTSGGINEQFF TGTGCCAGCAGCTTGACTAGCGGGGGGATCAATGAGCAGTTCTTC
many TRBJ2-7 TRBV11-2 TRBD2 CASSLVLAGETAYEQYF TGTGCCAGCAGCTTAGTGCTAGCGGGAGAGACGGCCTACGAGCAGTACTTC
NA TRBJ1-1 TRBV6-1 NA CASSAGRAKKNTEAFF TGTGCCAGCAGTGCGGGCAGGGCAAAGAAGAACACTGAAGCTTTCTTT
many TRBJ2-1 TRBV20-1 TRBD1 CSARTDRGIFNEQFF TGCAGTGCTAGAACGGACAGGGGCATTTTCAATGAGCAGTTCTTC
NA TRBJ1-2 TRBV29-1 NA CSVLRDSYGYTF TGCAGCGTACTCAGGGATTCCTATGGCTACACCTTC
NA TRBJ2-7 TRBV20-1 TRBD1 CSASPRQGVDEQYF TGCAGTGCCAGCCCCCGACAGGGGGTCGACGAGCAGTACTTC
many TRBJ2-7 TRBV10-1 NA CASEIPWDFKGEQYF TGCGCCAGCGAGATCCCATGGGACTTCAAGGGCGAGCAGTACTTC
once TRBJ2-1 TRBV20-1 NA CSASGAESSYNEQFF TGCAGTGCTAGTGGGGCGGAAAGCTCCTACAATGAGCAGTTCTTC
many TRBJ1-5 TRBV24-1 NA CATSETGDRPQHF TGTGCCACCAGTGAGACTGGCGATCGGCCCCAGCATTTT
many TRBJ1-2 TRBV7-8 TRBD1 CASSLGYRGDGYTF TGTGCCAGCAGCTTAGGCTACAGGGGCGATGGCTACACCTTC
NA TRBJ1-5 TRBV15 NA CATSRGRNSNQPQHF TGTGCCACCAGCAGGGGTCGCAATAGCAATCAGCCCCAGCATTTT
NA TRBJ1-2 TRBV25-1 TRBD1 CASSSPGGFLGYTF TGTGCCAGCAGTTCCCCAGGGGGCTTCCTTGGCTACACCTTC
NA TRBJ2-7 TRBV10-3 TRBD2 CAITASGVDEQYF TGTGCCATCACCGCTAGCGGGGTAGACGAGCAGTACTTC
NA TRBJ1-1 TRBV15 NA CAPSRAQPNTEAFF TGTGCCCCCAGCAGAGCTCAGCCGAACACTGAAGCTTTCTTT
many TRBJ2-3 TRBV7-9 TRBD2 CASAGGLAGVSHWGTDTQYF TGTGCCAGCGCCGGGGGCCTAGCGGGAGTCAGCCACTGGGGAACAGATACGCAGTATTTT
NA TRBJ2-7 TRBV7-2 NA CASSLHPGKSYEQYF TGTGCCAGCAGCTTACATCCAGGAAAATCCTACGAGCAGTACTTC
many TRBJ2-2 TRBV7-8 TRBD2 CASSSVAGESTGELFF TGTGCCAGCAGCTCTGTAGCGGGAGAAAGCACCGGGGAGCTGTTTTTT
NA TRBJ1-2 TRBV6-6 TRBD1 CASSYTYPGGTNYGYTF TGTGCCAGCAGTTACACGTATCCAGGGGGAACTAACTATGGCTACACCTTC
many TRBJ1-4 TRBV7-2 NA CASSSIGGRSEKLFF TGTGCCAGCAGCTCCATAGGGGGGAGGAGTGAAAAACTGTTTTTT
NA TRBJ1-2 TRBV7-9 NA CASSLDGTYGYTF TGTGCCAGCAGCTTAGACGGGACCTATGGCTACACCTTC
once TRBJ2-3 TRBV19 NA CASSPQGQDTQYF TGTGCCAGCAGCCCCCAGGGTCAAGATACGCAGTATTTT
many TRBJ2-7 TRBV2 NA CASSEDQGSSYEQYF TGTGCCAGCAGTGAAGACCAGGGGTCCTCCTACGAGCAGTACTTC
many TRBJ2-2 TRBV20-1 TRBD1 CSATGGANTGELFF TGCAGTGCTACAGGGGGTGCGAACACCGGGGAGCTGTTTTTT
many TRBJ2-5 TRBV19 TRBD1 CASSGEDRGETQYF TGTGCCAGTAGCGGGGAGGACAGGGGTGAGACCCAGTACTTC
NA TRBJ2-5 TRBV7-3 TRBD2 CASGNSGWETQYF TGTGCCAGCGGGAATAGCGGGTGGGAGACCCAGTACTTC
NA TRBJ2-3 TRBV7-3 NA CASSLGQGWGSDTQYF TGTGCCAGCAGCTTAGGGCAGGGTTGGGGGTCAGATACGCAGTATTTT
NA TRBJ1-2 TRBV19 TRBD1 CASGASGTGTTNYGYTF TGTGCCAGCGGGGCCTCCGGGACAGGGACTACTAACTATGGCTACACCTTC
NA TRBJ2-7 TRBV7-9 TRBD1 CASSPRQGTYEQYF TGTGCCAGCAGCCCCCGACAGGGGACCTACGAGCAGTACTTC
NA TRBJ1-1 TRBV24-1 NA CATSDLGGKGPKNLAFF TGTGCCACCAGTGATTTGGGAGGGAAAGGTCCCAAGAACTTGGCTTTCTTT
NA TRBJ2-1 TRBV7-3 NA CASSPRGSYNEQFF TGTGCCAGCAGCCCCCGGGGCTCCTACAATGAGCAGTTCTTC
NA TRBJ1-2 TRBV10-3 TRBD1 CAISADRGRGYTF TGTGCCATCAGTGCGGACAGGGGTAGAGGCTACACCTTC
few TRBJ1-2 TRBV2 NA CASSKTENYGYTF TGTGCCAGCAGCAAGACAGAGAACTATGGCTACACCTTC
NA TRBJ1-1 TRBV4-1 NA CASSLRGGAPNTEAFF TGCGCCAGCAGCCTCAGGGGAGGGGCTCCGAACACTGAAGCTTTCTTT
NA TRBJ2-7 TRBV6-5 TRBD2 CASSVAGGTYEQYF TGTGCCAGCAGCGTAGCGGGGGGAACTTACGAGCAGTACTTC
NA TRBJ2-7 TRBV2 TRBD1 CASSDLTPGDRVAYEQYF TGTGCCAGCAGTGATCTTACCCCGGGGGACAGGGTTGCCTACGAGCAGTACTTC
NA TRBJ2-7 TRBV27 TRBD1 CASSPHTGQGAGEQYF TGTGCCAGCAGCCCTCATACGGGACAGGGGGCAGGGGAGCAGTACTTC
many TRBJ2-1 TRBV19 NA CASSIGAGSSYNEQFF TGTGCCAGTAGTATTGGGGCGGGCTCCTCCTACAATGAGCAGTTCTTC
NA TRBJ2-2 TRBV7-7 NA CASSGTRGGELFF TGTGCCAGCAGCGGGACGCGAGGCGGGGAGCTGTTTTTT
many TRBJ1-2 TRBV14 NA CASSQDRGNPYGYTF TGTGCCAGCAGCCAAGATCGGGGAAACCCCTATGGCTACACCTTC
many TRBJ1-2 TRBV7-3 NA CASSSQVGQPIGYTF TGTGCCAGCAGTTCCCAGGTTGGACAACCTATTGGCTACACCTTC
NA TRBJ2-2 TRBV19 TRBD2 CASSEGSGGVGTGELFF TGTGCCAGTAGTGAGGGTAGCGGGGGGGTCGGCACCGGGGAGCTGTTTTTT
few TRBJ2-1 TRBV7-9 TRBD1 CASSAGQGANEQFF TGTGCCAGCAGCGCCGGACAGGGGGCCAATGAGCAGTTCTTC
NA TRBJ2-7 TRBV12-5 TRBD2 CASGLDRSAGVYEQYF TGTGCTAGTGGTTTGGATAGAAGCGCGGGGGTATACGAGCAGTACTTC
many TRBJ2-5 TRBV7-7 NA CASSLGLAVKGETQYF TGTGCTAGCAGCTTGGGTTTAGCTGTAAAAGGAGAGACCCAGTACTTC
many TRBJ1-3 TRBV7-9 NA CASSSSRNTIYF TGTGCCAGCAGCTCCTCCAGAAACACCATATATTTT
few TRBJ2-7 TRBV27 NA CASSLWQNYEQYF TGTGCCAGCAGTTTGTGGCAGAACTACGAGCAGTACTTC